This entry describes one T cell receptor beta chain. The antigen it binds to is not known. Base qualities were left out, and no much larger clone turns up one base away. This entry is derived from a study of cytomegalovirus exposure and HLA in healthy donors (dated by TCRdb to the late 2010s). For the wider study: A later analysis indicated that the roughly 130 validation repertoires were generated on the platform also employed for the 700 or so repertoires of the first cohort. The study aimed to test whether signatures of past pathogen exposure could be identified by cataloging public T cell receptors. Along with the roughly 700-subject first cohort, a separate validation cohort of about 110 different subjects was used. High-throughput TCR immunosequencing, statistical association of individual TCRs with disease status, and machine learning were combined to predict cytomegalovirus infection status. What the research found in general, with its limitations: In vitro tests confirmed that a few of the cytomegalovirus-associated TCR beta chains recognize cytomegalovirus antigens. The validation cohort had no HLA typing available for a later analysis, so co-occurrence within that cohort was assessed over all 120 or so repertoires. In the study, approximately 150 TCR beta chains were listed as associated with cytomegalovirus. The classifier was reported to diagnose cytomegalovirus status with high specificity and sensitivity in both the original cohort and the validation cohort. According to the authors, the approach could potentially be generalized to other disease states and immunological phenotypes. Subsequent analysis determined that TCRs grouped into clusters in the first cohort also showed a tendency toward co-occurrence across the 120 or so validation repertoires, and 85% to 95% of cluster scores exceeded 0. While some public TCRs were present in many individuals, most TCR sequences turned up only very rarely across donors.

Receptor amplification or capture employed the immunoSEQ multiplex PCR assay. As for how the authors treated the data: A statistical classification framework was developed to diagnose cytomegalovirus status using the catalog of TCR beta chain sequences. Held by TCRdb, this immuneACCESS table contains in-frame sequences only and omits some clones. Under half of the omission traces to an unresolved V gene where checked; the cause of the rest is unknown. Clonal size and the V and J genes are those of that table, whereas D and trimming came from the DNA. The sample table lists fewer than 400,000 clones, roughly 90% of them with a count of one. Of the sample, roughly 0.96% is held by the ten largest clones. The CDR3 runs 14 amino acids, cysteine and phenylalanine included. Just the 42-base CDR3 DNA is kept, in frame starting at base 1. As encoded in the germline V gene, CDR1 is SGHRS while CDR2 is YFSETQ. The germline V and J ends show losses of 2 bases and 8 bases respectively, and no gene match explains 6 bases of the junction.

The donors were included in the validation cohort of approximately 130 subjects, a group kept apart from the roughly 700-subject first cohort. This clonotype originated in a man under 40 in good health and CMV-seronegative. The sequenced sample was PBMCs. The chain joins TRBV5-1 to TRBJ1-4; TRBD1 matches 7 bases in the middle. Read as DNA, the sequence is TGCGCCAGCAGCTTATACAGGGGCCACGAAAAACTGTTTTTT. It is translated as CASSLYRGHEKLFF.